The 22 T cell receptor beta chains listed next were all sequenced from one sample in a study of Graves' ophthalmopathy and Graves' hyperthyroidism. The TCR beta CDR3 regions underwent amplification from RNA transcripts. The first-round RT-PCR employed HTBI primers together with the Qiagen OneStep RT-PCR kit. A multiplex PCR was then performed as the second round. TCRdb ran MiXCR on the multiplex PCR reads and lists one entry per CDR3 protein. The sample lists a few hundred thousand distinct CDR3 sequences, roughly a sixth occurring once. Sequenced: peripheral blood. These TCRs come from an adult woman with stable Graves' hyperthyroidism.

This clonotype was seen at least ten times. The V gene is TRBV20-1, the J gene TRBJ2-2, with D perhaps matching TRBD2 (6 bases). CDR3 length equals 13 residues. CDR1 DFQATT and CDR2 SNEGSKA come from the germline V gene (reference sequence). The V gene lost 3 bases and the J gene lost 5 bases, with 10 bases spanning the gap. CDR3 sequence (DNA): TGCAGTGCTAGGGACGGAGGGACCGGGGAGCTGTTTTTT. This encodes CSARDGGTGELFF.

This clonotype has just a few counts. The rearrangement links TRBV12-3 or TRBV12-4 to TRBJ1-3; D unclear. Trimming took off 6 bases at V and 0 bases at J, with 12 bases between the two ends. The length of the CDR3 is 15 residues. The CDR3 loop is CASSERSYSGNTIYF. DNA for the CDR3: TGTGCCAGCAGCGAGAGAAGTTACTCTGGAAACACCATATATTTT.

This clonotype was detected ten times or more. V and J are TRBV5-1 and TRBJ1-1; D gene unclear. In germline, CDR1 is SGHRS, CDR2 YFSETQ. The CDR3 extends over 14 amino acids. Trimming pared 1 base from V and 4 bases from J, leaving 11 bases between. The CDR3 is CASSLTRGVTEAFF. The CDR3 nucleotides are TGCGCCAGCAGCTTGACCCGCGGGGTCACTGAAGCTTTCTTT.

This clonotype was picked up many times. For the CDR3, the DNA is TGTGCCAGCAGTAGGACGGGACAAAACTACGAGCAGTACTTC. Protein: CASSRTGQNYEQYF. V gene TRBV6-5 combines with J gene TRBJ2-7, with a tentative D call TRBD1 (6 bases). The V gene's germline CDR1 is MNHEY and CDR2 SVGAGI. The length of the CDR3 is 14 residues. V lost 5 bases to trimming and J lost 3 bases, with 14 bases between them.

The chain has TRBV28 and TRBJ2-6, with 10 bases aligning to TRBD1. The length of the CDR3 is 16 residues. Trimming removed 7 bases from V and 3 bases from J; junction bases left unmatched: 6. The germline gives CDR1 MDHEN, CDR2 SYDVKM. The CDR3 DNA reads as TGTGCCAGCAAGGACAGGGGGGGTGGTGGGGCCAACGTCCTGACTTTC. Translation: CASKDRGGGGANVLTF.

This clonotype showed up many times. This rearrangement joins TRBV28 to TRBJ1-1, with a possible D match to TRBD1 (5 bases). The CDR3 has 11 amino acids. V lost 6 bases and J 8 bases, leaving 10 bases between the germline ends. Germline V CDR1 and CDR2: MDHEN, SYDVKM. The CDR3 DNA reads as TGTGCCAGCAGGGGGGGACTAGAAGCTTTCTTT. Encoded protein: CASRGGLEAFF. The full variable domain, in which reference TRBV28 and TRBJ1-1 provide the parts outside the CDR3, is DVKVTQSSRYLVKRTGEKVFLECVQDMDHENMFWYRQDPGLGLRLIYFSYDVKMKEKGDIPEGYSVSREKKERFSLILESASTNQTSMYLCASRGGLEAFFGQGTRLTVV.

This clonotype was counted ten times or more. CDR3 sequence (DNA): TGCGCCAGCAGCTCAAGGACGGGGGGGTCCGGCTATGGCTACACCTTC. The encoded protein is CASSSRTGGSGYGYTF. The chain couples TRBV5-1 to TRBJ1-2; D possibly corresponds to TRBD1 (5 bases). Per germline, CDR1 SGHRS and CDR2 YFSETQ. V lost 3 bases and J lost 4, with 19 bases in between. The CDR3 runs 16 residues.

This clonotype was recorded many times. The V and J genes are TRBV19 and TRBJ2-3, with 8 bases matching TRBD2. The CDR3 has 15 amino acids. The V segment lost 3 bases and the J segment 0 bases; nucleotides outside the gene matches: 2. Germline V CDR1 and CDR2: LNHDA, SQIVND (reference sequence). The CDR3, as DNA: TGTGCCAGTAGTATTAGCGGGGACAGCACAGATACGCAGTATTTT. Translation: CASSISGDSTDTQYF.

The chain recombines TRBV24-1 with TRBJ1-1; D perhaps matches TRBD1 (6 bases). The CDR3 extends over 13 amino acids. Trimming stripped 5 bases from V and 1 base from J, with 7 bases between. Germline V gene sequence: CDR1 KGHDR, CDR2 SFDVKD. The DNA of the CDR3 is TGTGCCACCAGTGCGACAGGGAACACTGAAGCTTTCTTT. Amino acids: CATSATGNTEAFF.

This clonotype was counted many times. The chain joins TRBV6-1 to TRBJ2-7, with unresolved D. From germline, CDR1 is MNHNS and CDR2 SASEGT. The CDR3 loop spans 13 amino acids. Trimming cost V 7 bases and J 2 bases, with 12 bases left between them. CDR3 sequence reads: CASTKTGTYEQYF. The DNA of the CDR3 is TGTGCCAGCACAAAGACTGGTACCTACGAGCAGTACTTC.

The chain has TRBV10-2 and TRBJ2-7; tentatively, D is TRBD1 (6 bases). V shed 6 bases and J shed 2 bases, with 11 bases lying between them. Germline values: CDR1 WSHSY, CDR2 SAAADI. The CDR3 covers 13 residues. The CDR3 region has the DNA TGCGCCAGCAGCTCCTGGGACACCTACGAGCAGTACTTC. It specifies CASSSWDTYEQYF.

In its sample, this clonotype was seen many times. This chain's CDR3 is CASSQPVRSYEQYF. The CDR3 DNA is TGTGCCAGCAGTCAACCCGTAAGATCCTACGAGCAGTACTTC. J is TRBJ2-7 and V is TRBV7-9; D is unclear. The CDR3 consists of 14 residues. Trimming shortened V by 6 bases and J by 1 base, and 13 bases separated the two germline ends. Germline V gene lookup returns CDR1 SEHNR and CDR2 FQNEAQ (reference sequence).

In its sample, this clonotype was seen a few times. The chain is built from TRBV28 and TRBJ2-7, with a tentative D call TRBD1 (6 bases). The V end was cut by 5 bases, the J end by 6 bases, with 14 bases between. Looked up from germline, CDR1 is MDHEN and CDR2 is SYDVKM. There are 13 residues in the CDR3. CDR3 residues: CASSPSGVREQYF. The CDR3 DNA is TGTGCCAGCAGTCCGTCAGGGGTACGCGAGCAGTACTTC.

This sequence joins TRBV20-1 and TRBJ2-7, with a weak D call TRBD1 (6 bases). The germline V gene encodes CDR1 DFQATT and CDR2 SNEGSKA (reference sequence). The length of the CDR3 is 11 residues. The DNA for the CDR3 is TGCAGCGTGAGTGGGGGCCGCGAGCAGTACTTC. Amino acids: CSVSGGREQYF.

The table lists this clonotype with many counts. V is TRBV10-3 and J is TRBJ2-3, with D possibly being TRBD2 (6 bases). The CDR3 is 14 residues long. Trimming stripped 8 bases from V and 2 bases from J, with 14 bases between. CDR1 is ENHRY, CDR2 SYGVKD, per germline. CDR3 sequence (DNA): TGTGCCATCGGGGCTAGCGCTGACACAGATACGCAGTATTTT. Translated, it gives CAIGASADTDTQYF.

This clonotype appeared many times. The CDR3 bases are TGTGCCAGCAGCAAGGGACAGATATACGAGCAGTACTTC. The encoded protein is CASSKGQIYEQYF. V usage is TRBV6-1 and J usage is TRBJ2-7; the match to TRBD1 covers 7 bases. CDR3 size: 13 residues. Germline V gives CDR1 MNHNS, CDR2 SASEGT. Trimming at V came to 6 bases and at J to 4 bases, leaving 6 bases not matched to a gene.

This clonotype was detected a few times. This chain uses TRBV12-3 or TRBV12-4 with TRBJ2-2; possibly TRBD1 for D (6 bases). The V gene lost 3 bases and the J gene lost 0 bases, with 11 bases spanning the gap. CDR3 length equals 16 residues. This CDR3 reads CASSFLSGANTGELFF. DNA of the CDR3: TGTGCCAGCAGTTTTTTGTCAGGGGCGAACACCGGGGAGCTGTTTTTT.

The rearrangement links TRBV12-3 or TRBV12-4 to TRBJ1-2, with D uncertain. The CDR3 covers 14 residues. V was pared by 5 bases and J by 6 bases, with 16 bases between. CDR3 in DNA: TGTGCCAGCAGTCCCTCAGGAGGTTCGGATGGCTACACCTTC. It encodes CASSPSGGSDGYTF.

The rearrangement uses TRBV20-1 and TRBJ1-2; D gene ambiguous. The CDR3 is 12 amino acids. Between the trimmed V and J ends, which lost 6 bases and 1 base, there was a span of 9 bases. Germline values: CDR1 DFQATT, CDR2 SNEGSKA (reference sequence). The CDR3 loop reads CSAPRGNYGYTF. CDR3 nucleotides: TGCAGTGCCCCACGGGGTAACTATGGCTACACCTTC.

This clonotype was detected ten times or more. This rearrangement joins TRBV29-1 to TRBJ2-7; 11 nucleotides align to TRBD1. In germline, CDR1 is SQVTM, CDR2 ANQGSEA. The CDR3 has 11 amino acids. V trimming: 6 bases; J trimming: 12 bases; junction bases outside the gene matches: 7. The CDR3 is CSVPGTGGTYF. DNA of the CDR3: TGCAGCGTCCCCGGGACAGGGGGGACGTACTTC.

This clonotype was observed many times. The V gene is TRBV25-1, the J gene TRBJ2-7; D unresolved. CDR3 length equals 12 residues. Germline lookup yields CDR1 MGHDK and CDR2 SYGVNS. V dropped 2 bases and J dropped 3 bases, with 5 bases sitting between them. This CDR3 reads CASSEADYEQYF. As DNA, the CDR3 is TGTGCCAGCAGTGAAGCGGACTACGAGCAGTACTTC.

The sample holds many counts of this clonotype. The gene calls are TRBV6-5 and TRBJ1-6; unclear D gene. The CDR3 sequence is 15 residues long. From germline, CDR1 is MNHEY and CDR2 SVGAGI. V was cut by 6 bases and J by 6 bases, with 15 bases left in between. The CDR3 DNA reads TGTGCCAGCAGACCCAATGTCCAGATTAATTCACCCCTCCACTTT. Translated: CASRPNVQINSPLHF.